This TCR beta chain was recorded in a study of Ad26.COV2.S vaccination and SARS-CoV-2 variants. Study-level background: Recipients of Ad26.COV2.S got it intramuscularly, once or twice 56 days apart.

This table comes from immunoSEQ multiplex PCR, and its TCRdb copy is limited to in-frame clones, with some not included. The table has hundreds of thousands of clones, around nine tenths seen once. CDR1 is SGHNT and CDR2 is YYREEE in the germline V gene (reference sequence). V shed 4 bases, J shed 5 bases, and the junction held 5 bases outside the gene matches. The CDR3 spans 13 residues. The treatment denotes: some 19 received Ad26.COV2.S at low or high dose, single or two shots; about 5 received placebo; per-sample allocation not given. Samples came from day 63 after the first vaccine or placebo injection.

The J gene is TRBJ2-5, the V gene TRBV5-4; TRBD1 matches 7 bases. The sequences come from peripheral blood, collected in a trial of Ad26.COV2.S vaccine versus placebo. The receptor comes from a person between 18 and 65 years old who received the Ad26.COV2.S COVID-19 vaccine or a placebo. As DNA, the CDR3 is TGTGCCAGCAGCGATGGACAGGTCGAGACCCAGTACTTC. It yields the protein CASSDGQVETQYF.